These T cell receptor beta chains were read from a single sample in a study of technical replicates of blood from a few donors. The table came from immunoSEQ multiplex PCR; TCRdb's copy has only in-frame clones and leaves some out. The repertoire holds about 64,000 clones, with 70% to 90% as singletons. What was sequenced was PBMCs. Receptors originate from a human donor in good health. Some clones in this sample may be carry-over from other donors' samples. Each CDR3 is given with its conserved first and last residue. D genes are given only for firm matches. Only some rows state a clone size, as once, few, many or a class for expanded clones.

j_call d_call clone_size v_call cdr3_nt cdr3_aa
TRBJ2-5 TRBD1 - TRBV11-2 TGTGCCAGCAGCAACAGGGGAGTAGAGACCCAGTACTTC CASSNRGVETQYF
TRBJ1-1 - few TRBV5-8 TGTGCCAGCAGCTTAATTGCAGGGACTGAAGCTTTCTTT CASSLIAGTEAFF
TRBJ1-4 TRBD1 - TRBV4-1 TGCGCCAGCAGCCATCTTACCCCGGGACAGGGGCTGAGTGAAAAACTGTTTTTT CASSHLTPGQGLSEKLFF
TRBJ1-2 - - TRBV9 TGTGCCAGCAGCGTAGCCACGGACGGGAGTAACTATGGCTACACCTTC CASSVATDGSNYGYTF
TRBJ2-7 - - TRBV28 TGTGCCAGCGCGGGTGATGCCTACGAGCAGTACTTC CASAGDAYEQYF
TRBJ1-4 - - TRBV5-1 TGCGCCAGCAGCTTGGGGCAGGTGCCCGGGGGAAAACTGTTTTTT CASSLGQVPGGKLFF
TRBJ2-2 TRBD2 - TRBV19 TGTGCCAGTAGTGACGGGGGGTACACCGGGGAGCTGTTTTTT CASSDGGYTGELFF
TRBJ1-4 - few TRBV11-2 TGTGCCAGCAGCTTAGCGGGGGGCCGGGAAAAACTGTTTTTT CASSLAGGREKLFF
TRBJ2-3 TRBD2 - TRBV5-6 TGTGCCAGCAGCTTACCCGGGACGGCCATCGGGGGGGATACGCAGTATTTT CASSLPGTAIGGDTQYF
TRBJ1-1 - few TRBV15 TGTGCCACCAGCGGGCGGGCTTCCACTTGGAACACTGAAGCTTTCTTT CATSGRASTWNTEAFF
TRBJ1-2 TRBD1 - TRBV6-1 TGTGCCAGCAGTGAACAGACAGGGATCTATGGCTACACCTTC CASSEQTGIYGYTF
TRBJ1-1 TRBD1 - TRBV18 TGTGCCAGCTCACAAATAGGGGGCAGAGCTTTCTTT CASSQIGGRAFF
TRBJ2-2 TRBD1 - TRBV27 TGTGCCAGCAGGGACAGGGATGGTTACACCGGGGAGCTGTTTTTT CASRDRDGYTGELFF
TRBJ1-2 - - TRBV6-1 TGTGCCAGCAGTGAGACAGTTAGGCCCATCCTCTATGGCTACACCTTC CASSETVRPILYGYTF
TRBJ1-4 - - TRBV7-9 TGTGCCAGCAGTTCCCCGGGGTCTAATGAAAAACTGTTTTTT CASSSPGSNEKLFF
TRBJ2-7 TRBD2 few TRBV7-2 TGTGCCAGCAGCCAAACTAGCGGGACCTACGAGCAGTACTTC CASSQTSGTYEQYF
TRBJ1-2 - - TRBV7-8 TGTGCCAGCAGCGCGGACAGAAACTATGGCTACACCTTC CASSADRNYGYTF
TRBJ2-7 - - TRBV25-1 TGTGCCAGCATCGGATACAGGAACGAGCAGTACTTC CASIGYRNEQYF
TRBJ1-5 TRBD1 - TRBV2 TGTGCCAGCAGTGACAGCACAGGGGGAGGCAATCAGCCCCAGCATTTT CASSDSTGGGNQPQHF
TRBJ1-1 TRBD1 few TRBV11-2 TGTGCCAGCAGCTTGGGGACAGGGGGAAGAAGAACTGAAGCTTTCTTT CASSLGTGGRRTEAFF
TRBJ1-2 - - TRBV2 TGTGCCAGCAGTGAAAATCCGGGTGGCTACACCTTC CASSENPGGYTF
TRBJ2-7 - - TRBV10-3 TGTGCCATCAGTGAGGTCAGGGGTTACGAGCAGTACTTC CAISEVRGYEQYF
TRBJ2-2 - - TRBV29-1 TGCAGCGTTCGACTTGACTCGAACACCGGGGAGCTGTTTTTT CSVRLDSNTGELFF
TRBJ2-5 - once TRBV2 TGTGCCAGCGGTAGGGGCGAGCGTCAGACCCAGTACTTC CASGRGERQTQYF
TRBJ2-7 - - TRBV27 TGTGCCAGCAGTTTATACGGGAAAATAGGGTCCTACGAGCAGTACTTC CASSLYGKIGSYEQYF
TRBJ2-3 - - TRBV7-6 TGTGCCAGCAGCTTATTCCGTCCCGGGAGTGGGGATTCTACAGATACGCAGTATTTT CASSLFRPGSGDSTDTQYF
TRBJ2-3 TRBD2 few TRBV5-6 TGTGCCAGCAGCACTAGCGGGGGCACAGATACGCAGTATTTT CASSTSGGTDTQYF
TRBJ1-1 TRBD1 - TRBV6-1 TGTGCCAGCAGCCAACCCGTGACAGGGAGTGAAGCTTTCTTT CASSQPVTGSEAFF
TRBJ2-7 - - TRBV4-3 TGCGCCAGCAGCCAAGTCATGGCGGCACCCTACGAGCAGTACTTC CASSQVMAAPYEQYF
TRBJ2-5 - - TRBV7-9 TGTGCCAGCAGCTTACCCTCTGACGGGAGTGAGACCCAGTACTTC CASSLPSDGSETQYF
TRBJ2-2 - - TRBV25-1 TGTGCCAGCAGTGAAGATGTGGCGCTTGGCGGTACCGGGGAGCTGTTTTTT CASSEDVALGGTGELFF
TRBJ1-3 - - TRBV4-3 TGCGCCAGCAGCCAAGATGGAGTCTCTGGAAACACCATATATTTT CASSQDGVSGNTIYF
TRBJ1-1 - - TRBV19 TGTGCCAGTAGTTACCAGGGAACCACTGAAGCTTTCTTT CASSYQGTTEAFF
TRBJ2-1 - - TRBV7-8 TGTGCCAGCAGCTCCCCGAGACGCTTTGGGCCCTACAATGAGCAGTTCTTC CASSSPRRFGPYNEQFF
TRBJ1-6 - - TRBV18 TGTGCCAGCTCGGACAGCCTAACCTATAATTCACCCCTCCACTTT CASSDSLTYNSPLHF
TRBJ2-3 TRBD2 - TRBV9 TGTGCCAGCAGCGCTAGGACTAGCGGGAGGGCCGGAGCTAGCACAGATACGCAGTATTTT CASSARTSGRAGASTDTQYF
TRBJ1-1 - few TRBV7-3 TGTGCCAGCAGCCCCGGCCCGGACAAGCGCGGAGCTTTCTTT CASSPGPDKRGAFF
TRBJ2-3 TRBD2 - TRBV25-1 TGTGCCAGCAGTGCTAGCGGGGGGGCCATGGATACGCAGTATTTT CASSASGGAMDTQYF
TRBJ2-7 TRBD2 few TRBV27 TGTGCCAGCAGCCTAGGACTAGCCTACGAGCAGTACTTC CASSLGLAYEQYF
TRBJ1-1 - - TRBV19 TGTGCCAGTAGTATAGATGGACGGGAGTTCATGAACACTGAAGCTTTCTTT CASSIDGREFMNTEAFF
TRBJ2-1 TRBD2 once TRBV9 TGTGCCAGCAGGCGAGAGTCTAGCGGGGGCTACAATGAGCAGTTCTTC CASRRESSGGYNEQFF
TRBJ1-4 TRBD1 few TRBV4-3 TGCGCCAGCAGCCAAAACTACGGGACAGGGGGTGAAAAACTGTTTTTT CASSQNYGTGGEKLFF
TRBJ2-2 - - TRBV5-1 TGCGCCAGCAGAGGCGGGGCGGACACCGGGGAGCTGTTTTTT CASRGGADTGELFF
TRBJ2-5 TRBD2 - TRBV30 TGTGCCTGGAGTGTACTAGCGCTTCTGACAGAGACCCAGTACTTC CAWSVLALLTETQYF
TRBJ2-7 - - TRBV19 TGTGCCAGTAGCTTCGGGTCTTCCTACGAGCAGTACTTC CASSFGSSYEQYF
TRBJ2-5 - - TRBV6-1 TGTGCCAGCAGTGAAAATGGGCTAGGGGGGACCCAGTACTTC CASSENGLGGTQYF
TRBJ2-2 - - TRBV19 TGTGCCAGTAGTATCCCCGAGTCGACCGGGGAGCTGTTTTTT CASSIPESTGELFF
TRBJ2-2 - - TRBV7-6 TGTGCCAGCAGCCCGCTTTTAGCCACCGGGGAGCTGTTTTTT CASSPLLATGELFF
TRBJ2-2 TRBD1 - TRBV6-5 TGTGCCAGCAGTTACTCGGGACAGGGGAACACCGGGGAGCTGTTTTTT CASSYSGQGNTGELFF